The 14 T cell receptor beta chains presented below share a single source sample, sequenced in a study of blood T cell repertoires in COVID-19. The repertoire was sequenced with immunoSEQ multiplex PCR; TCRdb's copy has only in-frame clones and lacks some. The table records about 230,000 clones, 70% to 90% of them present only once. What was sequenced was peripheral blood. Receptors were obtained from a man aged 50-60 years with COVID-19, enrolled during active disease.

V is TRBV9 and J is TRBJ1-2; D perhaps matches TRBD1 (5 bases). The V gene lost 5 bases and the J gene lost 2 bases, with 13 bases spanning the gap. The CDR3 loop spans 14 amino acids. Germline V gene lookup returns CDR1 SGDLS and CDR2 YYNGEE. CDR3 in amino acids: CASSGLGGNYGYTF. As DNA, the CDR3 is TGTGCCAGCAGTGGCCTGGGGGGGAACTATGGCTACACCTTC.

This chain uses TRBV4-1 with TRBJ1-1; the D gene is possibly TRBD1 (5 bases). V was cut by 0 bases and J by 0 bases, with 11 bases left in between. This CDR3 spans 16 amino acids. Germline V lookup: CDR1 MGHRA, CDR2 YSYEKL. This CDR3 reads CASSQEVVGVNTEAFF. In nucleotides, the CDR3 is TGCGCCAGCAGCCAAGAAGTAGTAGGGGTGAACACTGAAGCTTTCTTT.

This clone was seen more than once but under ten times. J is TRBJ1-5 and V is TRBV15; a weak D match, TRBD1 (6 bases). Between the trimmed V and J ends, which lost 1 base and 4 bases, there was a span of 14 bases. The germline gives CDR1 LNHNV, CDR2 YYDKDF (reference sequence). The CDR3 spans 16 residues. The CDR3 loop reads CATSRGGQGPNQPQHF. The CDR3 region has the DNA TGTGCCACCAGCAGAGGCGGCCAGGGGCCGAATCAGCCCCAGCATTTT.

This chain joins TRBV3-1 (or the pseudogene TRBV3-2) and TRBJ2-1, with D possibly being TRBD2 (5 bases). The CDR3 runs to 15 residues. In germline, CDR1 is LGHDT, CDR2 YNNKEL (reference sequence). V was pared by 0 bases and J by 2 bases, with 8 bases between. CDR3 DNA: TGTGCCAGCAGCCAAGACGGGGATGCCTACAATGAGCAGTTCTTC. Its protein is CASSQDGDAYNEQFF.

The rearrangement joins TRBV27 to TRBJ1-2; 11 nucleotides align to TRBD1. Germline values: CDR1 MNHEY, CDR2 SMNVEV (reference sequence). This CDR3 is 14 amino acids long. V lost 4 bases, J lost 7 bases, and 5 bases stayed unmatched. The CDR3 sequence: CASSSGQGVSGYTF. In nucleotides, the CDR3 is TGTGCCAGCAGTTCGGGACAGGGGGTGTCTGGCTACACCTTC.

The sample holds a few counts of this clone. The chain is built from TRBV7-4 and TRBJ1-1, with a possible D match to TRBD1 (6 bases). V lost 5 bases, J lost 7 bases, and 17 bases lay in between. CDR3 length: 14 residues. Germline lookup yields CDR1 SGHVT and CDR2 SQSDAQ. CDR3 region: CASSPSPTGIEAFF. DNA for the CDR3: TGTGCCAGCAGCCCATCACCTACAGGGATTGAAGCTTTCTTT.

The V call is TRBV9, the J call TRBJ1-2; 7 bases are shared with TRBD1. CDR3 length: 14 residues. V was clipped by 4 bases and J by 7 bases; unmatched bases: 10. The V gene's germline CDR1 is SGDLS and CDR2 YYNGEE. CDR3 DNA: TGTGCCAGCAGCATGACAGGGTCGTTGAGTGGCTACACCTTC. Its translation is CASSMTGSLSGYTF.

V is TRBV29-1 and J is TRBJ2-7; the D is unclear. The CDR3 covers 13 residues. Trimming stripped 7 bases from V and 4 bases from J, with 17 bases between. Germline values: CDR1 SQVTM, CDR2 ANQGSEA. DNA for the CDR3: TGCAGCGCTCTTTGGCAGGAATCATACGAGCAGTACTTC. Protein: CSALWQESYEQYF.

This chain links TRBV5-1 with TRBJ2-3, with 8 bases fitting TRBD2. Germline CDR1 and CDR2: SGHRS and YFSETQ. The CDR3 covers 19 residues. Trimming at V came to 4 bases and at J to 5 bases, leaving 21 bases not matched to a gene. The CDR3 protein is CASSQEGSGTQSAGDTQYF. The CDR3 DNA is TGCGCCAGCAGCCAAGAGGGTAGCGGGACCCAGTCGGCGGGAGATACGCAGTATTTT.

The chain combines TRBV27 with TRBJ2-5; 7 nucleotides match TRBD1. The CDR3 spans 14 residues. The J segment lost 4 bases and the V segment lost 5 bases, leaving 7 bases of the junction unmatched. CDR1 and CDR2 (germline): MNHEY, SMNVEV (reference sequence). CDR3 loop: CASSKLTGAETQYF. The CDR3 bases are TGTGCCAGCAGTAAACTAACAGGGGCAGAGACCCAGTACTTC.

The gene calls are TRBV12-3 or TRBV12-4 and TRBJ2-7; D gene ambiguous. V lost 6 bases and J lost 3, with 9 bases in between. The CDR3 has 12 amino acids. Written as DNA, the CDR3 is TGTGCCAGCAGCCCGGGTCTCTACGAGCAGTACTTC. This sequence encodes CASSPGLYEQYF.

As DNA, the CDR3 is TGTGCCAGCAGCGTAGGAGAGCTATTGACAGATACGCAGTATTTT. Encoded protein: CASSVGELLTDTQYF. The genes are TRBV9 and TRBJ2-3; D is undetermined. The germline CDR1 and CDR2 sequences are SGDLS and YYNGEE. This CDR3 contains 15 residues. Deletions cut 0 bases from V and 3 bases from J, with 11 bases between.

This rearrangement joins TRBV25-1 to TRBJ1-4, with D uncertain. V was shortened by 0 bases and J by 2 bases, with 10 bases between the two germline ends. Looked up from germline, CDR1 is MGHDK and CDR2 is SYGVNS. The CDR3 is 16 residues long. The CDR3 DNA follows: TGTGCCAGCAGTGAATATCGCGGGAAGACTAATGAAAAACTGTTTTTT. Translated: CASSEYRGKTNEKLFF.

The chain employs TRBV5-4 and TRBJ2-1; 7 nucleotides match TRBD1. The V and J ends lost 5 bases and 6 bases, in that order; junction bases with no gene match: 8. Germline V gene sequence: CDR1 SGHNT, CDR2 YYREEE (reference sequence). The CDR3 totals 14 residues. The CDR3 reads CASSTGTETNEQFF. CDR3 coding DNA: TGTGCCAGCAGTACCGGGACAGAAACCAATGAGCAGTTCTTC.